Listed below are T cell receptor beta chains from one sample, sequenced in a study of identifying expanded T cells in peripheral blood. The table came from immunoSEQ multiplex PCR; TCRdb's copy has only in-frame clones and leaves some out. The sample consists of 80,000 or so clones, roughly 86% of them appearing once. The sequenced sample was blood. The receptors here all came from a person aged 18-69 years in good health. Both conserved end residues are part of each CDR3. D genes are given only for firm matches. Part of the rows lack a size; the others show once, few, many or a class for expanded clones.

V gene	clone size	J gene	D gene	CDR3 length	CDR3 DNA	CDR3 protein
TRBV9	-	TRBJ2-3	-	17	TGTGCCAGCAGCGTAGAGGGTGCTGTGATTCTGTCAGATACGCAGTATTTT	CASSVEGAVILSDTQYF
TRBV13	once	TRBJ1-3	-	14	TGTGCCAGCAGCTCACAGGTCTCTGGAAACACCATATATTTT	CASSSQVSGNTIYF
TRBV28	-	TRBJ2-3	-	19	TGTGCCAGCAACAAAAACCGAGGGTCAGGGGAGTCCCGCACAGATACGCAGTATTTT	CASNKNRGSGESRTDTQYF
TRBV10-3	-	TRBJ2-2	-	17	TGTGCCATCAGTGAGCCTAGGGATTGGCGAAACACCGGGGAGCTGTTTTTT	CAISEPRDWRNTGELFF
TRBV7-6	-	TRBJ2-1	TRBD2	18	TGTGCCAGCAGCTTAAGGACGGGAGGGGGAGGCTCCTACAATGAGCAGTTCTTC	CASSLRTGGGGSYNEQFF
TRBV28	many	TRBJ2-2	-	15	TGTGCCAGCAGTTTCGTGGGGGCGCGAACCGGGGAGCTGTTTTTT	CASSFVGARTGELFF
TRBV19	few	TRBJ2-2	TRBD2	14	TGTGCCAGTACCGCGGGACTAGCCGGCGGGGAGCTGTTTTTT	CASTAGLAGGELFF
TRBV29-1	once	TRBJ2-1	TRBD2	15	TGCAGCGTTGGGCCCCGACTAGCGGGAGGGTTGGAGCAGTTCTTC	CSVGPRLAGGLEQFF
TRBV13	few	TRBJ2-2	-	17	TGTGCCAGCAGCCCATCCCCCTCACTAGGGAACACCGGGGAGCTGTTTTTT	CASSPSPSLGNTGELFF
TRBV19	-	TRBJ2-7	-	14	TGTGCCAGTAGTAAGACAGGAGACTCCTACGAGCAGTACTTC	CASSKTGDSYEQYF
TRBV5-6	-	TRBJ2-3	TRBD2	15	TGTGCCAGCAGCTTGGGGGCGGGAGGGGCAGATACGCAGTATTTT	CASSLGAGGADTQYF
TRBV27	medium-sized	TRBJ2-4	-	15	TGTGCCAGCAGTCAAGCGGTCGGGGTTCAAAACATTCAGTACTTC	CASSQAVGVQNIQYF
TRBV27	-	TRBJ1-5	-	16	TGTGCCAGCAGTTTATCGGCGGCAGCTAGCAATCAGCCCCAGCATTTT	CASSLSAAASNQPQHF
TRBV11-2	-	TRBJ1-1	TRBD1	16	TGTGCCAGCAGCCCTCAAACAGGGGGCGGAAGAACTGAAGCTTTCTTT	CASSPQTGGGRTEAFF
TRBV7-2	-	TRBJ2-7	-	12	TGTGCCAGCAGCTCGACAGGTAGCGAGCAGTACTTC	CASSSTGSEQYF
TRBV28	-	TRBJ2-3	TRBD1	15	TGTGCCAGCAAGGCGATGGACAGGGGTGGAGATACGCAGTATTTT	CASKAMDRGGDTQYF
TRBV20-1	once	TRBJ2-5	-	11	TGCAGTAGGGACCGCGGGGAGACCCAGTACTTC	CSRDRGETQYF
TRBV11-2	few	TRBJ2-2	-	16	TGTGCCAGCAGCTCAACCCCGTTCGCGAACACCGGGGAGCTGTTTTTT	CASSSTPFANTGELFF
TRBV4-1	-	TRBJ2-7	-	14	TGCGCCAGCAGCCAAGAAAACAGGGCCTACGAGCAGTACTTC	CASSQENRAYEQYF
TRBV19	-	TRBJ1-5	TRBD1	15	TGTGCCAGTAGTTTCCGAGACAGGGGGACTCAGCCCCAGCATTTT	CASSFRDRGTQPQHF
TRBV19	-	TRBJ2-5	-	14	TGTGCCAGTAGTATAGGGTCGGCCCCAGAGACCCAGTACTTC	CASSIGSAPETQYF
TRBV28	-	TRBJ1-5	-	16	TGTGCCAGCAGTTTATGGAGGGGCAATTCGAATCAGCCCCAGCATTTT	CASSLWRGNSNQPQHF
TRBV23-1	-	TRBJ2-3	-	14	TGCGCCAGCAGTCACACCTCAGCCACAGATACGCAGTATTTT	CASSHTSATDTQYF
TRBV4-1	once	TRBJ2-1	-	18	TGCGCCAGCAGCCAAGATTTTGGGTGGGCGGGATCCTACAATGAGCAGTTCTTC	CASSQDFGWAGSYNEQFF
TRBV7-3	-	TRBJ2-2	TRBD2	15	TGTGCCAGCAGCTTACTAGCGGCCAACACCGGGGAGCTGTTTTTT	CASSLLAANTGELFF
TRBV9	-	TRBJ1-1	-	15	TGTGCCAGCAGCCCAAGATTCAGGGTAGGGGCTGAAGCTTTCTTT	CASSPRFRVGAEAFF
TRBV5-6	-	TRBJ1-1	-	16	TGTGCCAGCAGCTTTTTTTCCTATCAGGGAGGCACTGAAGCTTTCTTT	CASSFFSYQGGTEAFF
TRBV5-4	-	TRBJ2-5	-	14	TGTGCCAGCAGCTTGTACGCGGAACAAGAGACCCAGTACTTC	CASSLYAEQETQYF
TRBV27	-	TRBJ1-2	TRBD1	18	TGTGCCAGCAGTTTTACCGGGACAGGGGTTGGGGCTAACTATGGCTACACCTTC	CASSFTGTGVGANYGYTF
TRBV11-3	few	TRBJ2-1	-	12	TGTGCCAGCAGCCAAGGCTTCACGGAGCAGTTCTTC	CASSQGFTEQFF
TRBV4-3	-	TRBJ2-3	TRBD2	17	TGCGCCAGCAGCCAAGCAACTAGCGGGAGAGGGACAGATACGCAGTATTTT	CASSQATSGRGTDTQYF
TRBV5-1	-	TRBJ2-2	-	16	TGCGCCAGCAGCTTGGTTTTCGCAGGGAACACCGGGGAGCTGTTTTTT	CASSLVFAGNTGELFF
TRBV7-3	-	TRBJ2-1	TRBD2	15	TGTGCCAGCAGCTCCACTAGCGGGAGCGCCCATGAGCAGTTCTTC	CASSSTSGSAHEQFF
TRBV10-3	few	TRBJ1-2	TRBD1	14	TGTGCCATCAGTTTGGACAGGGGGGACTATGGCTACACCTTC	CAISLDRGDYGYTF
TRBV4-1	-	TRBJ2-4	TRBD1	13	TGCGCCAGCAGCCAGGATCTCGGACAGGTTCAGTACTTC	CASSQDLGQVQYF
TRBV7-9	-	TRBJ1-1	-	13	TGTGCCAGCAGCTACTCCAGGGGACATGAAGCTTTCTTT	CASSYSRGHEAFF
TRBV7-2	-	TRBJ2-3	TRBD2	16	TGTGCCAGCAGCTCCCCAGGCCTAGCGGAGAGATATACGCAGTATTTT	CASSSPGLAERYTQYF
TRBV4-3	-	TRBJ2-1	TRBD2	16	TGCGCCAGCAGCCCTAGCGGGAGGGCCCATTACAATGAGCAGTTCTTC	CASSPSGRAHYNEQFF
TRBV5-4	-	TRBJ2-3	TRBD2	14	TGTGCCGCGGGGACTAGCGGGAACACAGATACGCAGTATTTT	CAAGTSGNTDTQYF
TRBV6-6	-	TRBJ1-3	TRBD1	15	TGTGCCAGCAGTTACTCGACAGGGTTTGGAAACACCATATATTTT	CASSYSTGFGNTIYF
TRBV27	once	TRBJ1-1	-	14	TGTGCCAGCAGTTTAGGGGGGCGAAGGACTGAAGCTTTCTTT	CASSLGGRRTEAFF
TRBV21-1	-	TRBJ2-7	-	17	TGTGCCAGCAGCAAAGCGCCCCGGGACAGGGGGCGAGGGGAGCAGTACTTC	CASSKAPRDRGRGEQYF
TRBV7-2	few	TRBJ2-1	TRBD2	17	TGTGCCAGCAGCCCAGCTAGCGGGAGGGCCGCCTACAATGAGCAGTTCTTC	CASSPASGRAAYNEQFF
TRBV6-6	-	TRBJ1-2	-	14	TGTGCCAGCAGTTACTACCAGGGGAAGGGTGGCTACACCTTC	CASSYYQGKGGYTF
TRBV10-3	-	TRBJ1-2	-	15	TGTGCCATCAGCAACCAGGGGTGGGACGACTATGGCTACACCTTC	CAISNQGWDDYGYTF
TRBV28	-	TRBJ2-2	TRBD2	18	TGTGCCAGCAGTTTAGGGAGCGGATTAGCGGGAGTTCTCGGGGAGCTGTTTTTT	CASSLGSGLAGVLGELFF
TRBV19	-	TRBJ1-4	-	13	TGTGCCACCCGCAGGGGCCGGCAGGAAAAACTGTTTTTT	CATRRGRQEKLFF
TRBV29-1	-	TRBJ2-3	-	13	TGCAGCGTTGAAGTAACGGGGGCAGATACGCAGTATTTT	CSVEVTGADTQYF
TRBV7-2	once	TRBJ1-1	TRBD1	16	TGTGCCAGCAGCCCTCAGATAGGACAGGGTGTAGATGAAGCTTTCTTT	CASSPQIGQGVDEAFF
TRBV14	-	TRBJ2-1	-	13	TGTGCCAGCAGCCAAGACGCAGCGTTTGAGCAGTTCTTC	CASSQDAAFEQFF
TRBV7-7	-	TRBJ2-5	-	15	TGTGCTAGCAGCTTAGAACCTCGGGGCTGGGAGACCCAGTACTTC	CASSLEPRGWETQYF
TRBV6-5	-	TRBJ2-7	-	13	TGTGCCAGCAGTTCTGACGGGACCTACGAGCAGTACTTC	CASSSDGTYEQYF
TRBV2	few	TRBJ2-7	-	13	TGTGCCAGCAGTGTAGACCGCTGGGGCGAGCAGTACTTC	CASSVDRWGEQYF
TRBV25-1	-	TRBJ2-7	-	12	TGTGCCAGCAGTGCGACGGCCTACGAGCAGTACTTC	CASSATAYEQYF
TRBV5-6	-	TRBJ2-6	-	14	TGTGCCAGCAGCTTGGCGGACAGGGCCAACGTCCTGACTTTC	CASSLADRANVLTF
TRBV19	-	TRBJ2-5	-	15	TGTGCCAGTAGCCTAATTAAGGGCAGCCAAGAGACCCAGTACTTC	CASSLIKGSQETQYF
TRBV7-2	-	TRBJ2-2	-	15	TGTGCCAGCAGCTTAGTCGGCGGAATCACCGGGGAGCTGTTTTTT	CASSLVGGITGELFF
TRBV5-4	once	TRBJ1-1	-	13	TGTGCCAGCAGCTTCAGGATTAACACTGAAGCTTTCTTT	CASSFRINTEAFF
TRBV11-1	-	TRBJ2-1	-	16	TGTGCCAGCAGCCTATACCGGAGCCCCCCGGGCAATGAGCAGTTCTTC	CASSLYRSPPGNEQFF
TRBV7-8	-	TRBJ2-3	TRBD2	15	TGTGCCAGCAGGCGCCTAGCGGAGGACACAGATACGCAGTATTTT	CASRRLAEDTDTQYF